This TCR beta chain was recorded in a study of CD8 T cells in ankylosing spondylitis. Comments on this clonotype: A junction boundary mismatches the germline segment, possibly from a read error.

This CDR3 is 14 amino acids long. CDR1 and CDR2 from the germline V gene are SGHTA and FQGNSA. In TCRdb, the 5' RACE reads were re-called with MiXCR into one record per CDR3 protein. Of a few hundred thousand distinct CDR3 sequences detected, around 21% appear once; the ten largest clones hold under 4%. This chain connects TRBV7-2 to TRBJ2-7; D might be TRBD1 or TRBD2, each matching 5 bases. This TCR was sampled from a female donor with ankylosing spondylitis or in good health (not recorded which). The sample consisted of blood, either unsorted or a sorted T cell fraction (not recorded which). The CDR3 loop reads CASSLGRDGTRTWF. CDR3 bases: TGTGCCAGCAGCCTAGGAAGGGATGGGACCCGTACTTGGTTC.